This T cell receptor beta chain derives from a study of early T cells in non-severe SARS-CoV-2 infection. This clonotype was picked up one time. Germline CDR1 SGHVS, CDR2 FNYEAQ. Trimming cost V 5 bases and J 8 bases; bases outside gene matches: 11. This CDR3 spans 15 amino acids. TCRdb used MiXCR to reprocess the 5' RACE reads, holding one entry per CDR3 protein. The top ten hold under 4.5% of the sample, which has 60,000 or so distinct CDR3 sequences, around 12% seen once. The sample was whole blood. This receptor was obtained from an adult who was a healthcare worker with PCR-confirmed SARS-CoV-2 infection or an uninfected control (not recorded which). This chain uses TRBV7-6 with TRBJ1-4; 7 nucleotides line up with TRBD1. In DNA form, the CDR3 reads TGTGCCAGCAGCCGCGAGACAGGGCGTGAGGAAAAACTGTTTTTT. Protein sequence: CASSRETGREEKLFF.